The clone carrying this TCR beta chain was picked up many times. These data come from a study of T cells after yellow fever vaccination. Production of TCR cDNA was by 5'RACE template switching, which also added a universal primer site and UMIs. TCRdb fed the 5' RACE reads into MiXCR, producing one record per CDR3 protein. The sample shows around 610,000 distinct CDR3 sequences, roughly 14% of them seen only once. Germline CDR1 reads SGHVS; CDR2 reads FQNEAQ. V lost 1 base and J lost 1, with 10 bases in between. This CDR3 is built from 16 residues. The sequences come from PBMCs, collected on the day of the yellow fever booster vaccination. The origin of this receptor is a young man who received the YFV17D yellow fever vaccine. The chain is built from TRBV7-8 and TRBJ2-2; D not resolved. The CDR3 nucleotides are TGTGCCAGCAGCTTAGTTATCGGGCAGAACACCGGGGAGCTGTTTTTT. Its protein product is CASSLVIGQNTGELFF.